The clone carrying this T cell receptor (beta chain) was detected many times. The data stem from a study of low-dose radiotherapy and immunotherapy resistance in tumors. As for the study in general: Cohort 2's total reached 13 Gy over 26 weeks, at 1 Gy per fraction every two weeks. Every six weeks patients received intravenous ipilimumab 1 mg/kg, and every two weeks they received intravenous nivolumab 240 mg.

Indicated time point: after trial treatment. Treatment indicated: LDRT plus nivolumab, ipilimumab, low-dose cyclophosphamide and aspirin (RACIN trial). Nivolumab, ipilimumab, aspirin, low-dose cyclophosphamide and low-dose radiotherapy were all administered to the donors. The germline gives CDR1 SGHVS, CDR2 FNYEAQ. Trimming cost V 4 bases and J 2 bases, with 8 bases left between them. The CDR3 consists of 13 residues. With TRAV- and TRBV-specific primers, first-strand cDNA was made, covering the alpha and beta chains. Amplification, which lasted about 20 PCR cycles, used a constant-region primer and V-primer adapter to amplify TCRs. MiXCR, applied by TCRdb to the reads, yields one record per CDR3 protein. This table has tens of thousands of distinct CDR3 sequences, 20% appearing once.

This chain connects TRBV7-6 to TRBJ2-5; possibly TRBD2 for D (5 bases). The sequenced sample was PBMCs, obtained after low-dose radiotherapy plus immunotherapy. This TCR was sampled from a female donor with ovarian cancer. CDR3 loop: CASSSWEQETQYF. As DNA, the CDR3 is TGTGCCAGCAGCTCTTGGGAGCAAGAGACCCAGTACTTC.